This entry lists 23 T cell receptor beta chains sequenced from one sample in a study of cytomegalovirus exposure and HLA in healthy donors. The PCR contained 60 Vbeta and 13 Jbeta primers. Here immunoSEQ multiplex PCR was the method, and the copy in TCRdb shows in-frame clones only, minus some. The sample has about 140,000 clones, roughly 85% seen once. Sequenced input: PBMCs. The origin of the receptors is a woman younger than 45 in good health and CMV-seronegative.

The chain combines TRBV2 with TRBJ2-7, with TRBD2 matching over 15 bases. The germline gives CDR1 SNHLY, CDR2 FYNNEI. The CDR3 is 15 amino acids. With 5 bases clipped from V and 6 bases from J, the junction kept 5 bases outside the gene matches. The CDR3 sequence is CASSPGLAGGSEQYF. The CDR3 bases are TGTGCCAGCAGTCCCGGACTAGCGGGGGGGTCCGAGCAGTACTTC.

This clone was observed once. The V call is TRBV5-6, the J call TRBJ1-3, with TRBD1 identical over 7 bases. V lost 4 bases to trimming and J lost 2 bases; unmatched junction nucleotides: 9. The CDR3 is 16 residues long. The germline V gene has CDR1 SGHDT and CDR2 YYEEEE. The CDR3 nucleotides are TGTGCCAGCAGCCTACCTCAGGGGGTGACTGGAAACACCATATATTTT. Translation gives CASSLPQGVTGNTIYF. Full variable domain (outside the CDR3, taken from reference TRBV5-6 and TRBJ1-3): DAGVTQSPTHLIKTRGQQVTLRCSPKSGHDTVSWYQQALGQGPQFIFQYYEEEERQRGNFPDRFSGHQFPNYSSELNVNALLLGDSALYLCASSLPQGVTGNTIYFGEGSWLTVV.

This chain uses TRBV5-6 with TRBJ2-2; no clear D. The CDR3 sequence is 15 residues long. Trimming removed 3 bases from V and 4 bases from J, with 13 bases in between. The germline CDR1 and CDR2 sequences are SGHDT and YYEEEE. CDR3 sequence reads: CASSSERYGTGELFF. The DNA of the CDR3 is TGTGCCAGCAGCTCAGAGCGCTACGGCACCGGGGAGCTGTTTTTT.

The rearrangement uses TRBV7-9 and TRBJ1-1; no clear D. The germline V and J ends were trimmed by 8 bases and 0 bases, with 10 bases remaining between them. There are 13 residues in the CDR3. CDR1 is SEHNR, CDR2 FQNEAQ, per germline (reference sequence). The CDR3 is CASRGRMNTEAFF. CDR3 DNA sequence: TGTGCCAGCCGGGGTCGGATGAACACTGAAGCTTTCTTT. Together with reference TRBV7-9 and TRBJ1-1, the CDR3 gives the full variable domain: DTGVSQNPRHKITKRGQNVTFRCDPISEHNRLYWYRQTLGQGPEFLTYFQNEAQLEKSRLLSDRFSAERPKGSFSTLEIQRTEQGDSAMYLCASRGRMNTEAFFGQGTRLTVV.

This chain uses TRBV7-8 with TRBJ2-2; D possibly corresponds to TRBD2 (5 bases). Germline V CDR1 and CDR2: SGHVS, FQNEAQ. Trimming took 3 bases from V and 1 from J, leaving 18 bases between them. The CDR3 is made up of 18 amino acids. The CDR3 DNA reads TGTGCCAGCAGCTTTAATTGGTTCGGAGGACTGAACACCGGGGAGCTGTTTTTT. Translating it yields CASSFNWFGGLNTGELFF.

This clone was counted a few times. The genes are TRBV5-1 and TRBJ2-2; 11 bases agree with TRBD2. Trimming removed 4 bases from V and 6 bases from J; junction bases left unmatched: 5. CDR3 size: 15 residues. Per the germline V gene, CDR1 is SGHRS and CDR2 is YFSETQ. This CDR3 reads CASSLAGGNAGELFF. As DNA, the CDR3 is TGCGCCAGCAGCCTAGCGGGGGGCAACGCCGGGGAGCTGTTTTTT.

The V gene is TRBV11-2, the J gene TRBJ1-1, with D unclear. Germline lookup yields CDR1 SGHAT and CDR2 FQNNGV. The V and J ends lost 0 bases and 1 base respectively, with 6 bases between them. This CDR3 is built from 14 residues. In DNA form, the CDR3 reads TGTGCCAGCAGCTTAGAGTCCGGGAACACTGAAGCTTTCTTT. Protein: CASSLESGNTEAFF.

The chain joins TRBV29-1 to TRBJ1-1; a possible D gene is TRBD1 (5 bases). Trimming left V 0 bases short and J 2 bases short, with 13 bases between. Germline values: CDR1 SQVTM, CDR2 ANQGSEA. The CDR3 totals 15 residues. This chain's CDR3 is CSVEDLMGTNTEAFF. The CDR3 DNA follows: TGCAGCGTTGAAGATCTTATGGGGACTAACACTGAAGCTTTCTTT.

The V gene is TRBV18, the J gene TRBJ1-2, with 7 bases aligning to TRBD1. The ends lost 2 bases at V and 8 bases at J; junction bases unmatched: 8. Germline assignment: CDR1 KGHSH and CDR2 LQKENI. The CDR3 runs 14 residues. The CDR3 sequence is CASSPDRVDGGYTF. The DNA of the CDR3 is TGTGCCAGCTCACCAGACAGGGTTGACGGAGGCTACACCTTC.

This clone was detected only once. This chain uses TRBV5-1 with TRBJ2-5, with TRBD2 matching over 9 bases. The DNA matches TRBJ2-7 better at its end, which makes the J call doubtful. Germline lookup yields CDR1 SGHRS and CDR2 YFSETQ. CDR3 length: 15 amino acids. In DNA form, the CDR3 reads TGCGCCAGCAGATCGAGCGGGGGGCGGTATGACGAGCAGTACTTC. It translates to CASRSSGGRYDEQYF.

The CDR3 bases are TGTGCCAGCAGCTTGGAACAGGGCGGCACTGAAGCTTTCTTT. Residues: CASSLEQGGTEAFF. The chain has TRBV5-8 and TRBJ1-1, with TRBD1 as a possible D gene (6 bases). Germline values: CDR1 SGHTS, CDR2 YDEGEE. Trimming left V 0 bases short and J 4 bases short, with 10 bases between. The CDR3 is made up of 14 amino acids.

The chain combines TRBV4-3 with TRBJ2-1; 7 positions agree with TRBD2. This CDR3 contains 13 residues. The J segment lost 10 bases and the V segment lost 4 bases, leaving 7 bases of the junction unmatched. Germline CDR1 and CDR2: LGHNA and YSLEER. The CDR3 loop is CASSPIPGGEQFF. CDR3 nucleotide sequence: TGCGCCAGCAGCCCTATCCCCGGGGGGGAGCAGTTCTTC.

J is TRBJ1-1 and V is TRBV5-1, with D possibly TRBD1 on 6 matching bases. The V gene lost 4 bases and the J gene lost 3 bases, with 16 bases spanning the gap. The CDR3 runs to 15 residues. The V gene's germline CDR1 is SGHRS and CDR2 YFSETQ. DNA for the CDR3: TGCGCCAGCAGCGGGGTGGGGGCTGCGGACACTGAAGCTTTCTTT. Its protein product is CASSGVGAADTEAFF.

The chain couples TRBV5-1 to TRBJ1-1; 10 nucleotides agree with TRBD1. Losses at the gene ends were 0 bases for V and 3 bases for J; bases not matched to a gene: 5. This CDR3 has 16 amino acids. Germline CDR1 is SGHRS and CDR2 is YFSETQ. The CDR3 DNA follows: TGCGCCAGCAGCTTGGGACAGGGGGCCTCGTACACTGAAGCTTTCTTT. The encoded protein is CASSLGQGASYTEAFF.

The chain couples TRBV7-8 to TRBJ1-5; the match to TRBD1 covers 9 bases. The CDR3 sequence is 15 residues long. Germline CDR1 and CDR2: SGHVS and FQNEAQ. The V segment lost 4 bases and the J segment 7 bases; nucleotides outside the gene matches: 8. This CDR3 is CASSSPGQGKQPQHF. For the CDR3, the DNA is TGTGCCAGCAGCTCCCCGGGACAGGGAAAACAGCCCCAGCATTTT.

The chain recombines TRBV14 with TRBJ1-3; maybe TRBD1 (5 bases). CDR3 length equals 14 residues. V gave up 8 bases and J gave up 0 bases, with 11 bases separating them. Germline V gene data show CDR1 as SGHDN and CDR2 as FVKESK. Here the CDR3 reads CASSRGSSGNTIYF. CDR3 nucleotide sequence: TGTGCCAGCTCTCGGGGGTCCTCTGGAAACACCATATATTTT.

The chain recombines TRBV27 with TRBJ2-2; D not certain. The germline V gene has CDR1 MNHEY and CDR2 SMNVEV (reference sequence). The CDR3 has 15 amino acids. The V and J ends lost 1 base and 3 bases respectively, with 9 bases between them. CDR3 loop: CASSLWPGYTGELFF. The CDR3 DNA sequence: TGTGCCAGCAGTTTATGGCCAGGCTACACCGGGGAGCTGTTTTTT.

V usage is TRBV5-1 and J usage is TRBJ1-1; 7 bases fit TRBD1. The CDR3 contains 14 residues. Germline V lookup: CDR1 SGHRS, CDR2 YFSETQ. J lost 0 bases, V lost 4 bases, and 3 bases had no gene match. CDR3 DNA: TGCGCCAGCAGCACCGGGACAGTGAACACTGAAGCTTTCTTT. This sequence encodes CASSTGTVNTEAFF.

This rearrangement joins TRBV4-2 to TRBJ1-1, with D unclear. V shed 0 bases and J shed 5 bases, with 16 bases lying between them. Per germline, CDR1 LGHNA and CDR2 YNFKEQ. The CDR3 is 16 amino acids. The CDR3, as DNA: TGTGCCAGCAGCCAAGATCTGGGCCGAGCGGGAACTGAAGCTTTCTTT. Translated, it gives CASSQDLGRAGTEAFF.

The rearrangement joins TRBV5-6 to TRBJ1-4; D remains unclear. This CDR3 spans 15 amino acids. Looked up from germline, CDR1 is SGHDT and CDR2 is YYEEEE. The ends were cut back, 3 bases at V and 8 bases at J, with 17 bases in the middle. This CDR3 reads CASSSVLRFEEKLFF. The CDR3 nucleotides read TGTGCCAGCAGCTCCGTGCTGCGGTTTGAAGAAAAACTGTTTTTT.

V usage is TRBV15 and J usage is TRBJ2-2; D perhaps matches TRBD2 (5 bases). Germline V lookup: CDR1 LNHNV, CDR2 YYDKDF (reference sequence). Trimming cost V 0 bases and J 6 bases, with 11 bases left between them. This CDR3 has 15 residues. The DNA of the CDR3 is TGTGCCACCAGCAGAGAGAGGGAACTGGCCGGGGAGCTGTTTTTT. Its protein product is CATSRERELAGELFF.

V is TRBV7-3 and J is TRBJ1-1; 7 nucleotides match TRBD1. V lost 6 bases and J lost 0; bases outside the gene matches: 1. The CDR3 totals 13 residues. From germline, CDR1 is SGHTA and CDR2 FQGTGA. CDR3: CASRDRVNTEAFF. CDR3 nucleotides: TGTGCCAGCAGAGACAGGGTGAACACTGAAGCTTTCTTT.

The genes are TRBV5-1 and TRBJ1-1; maybe TRBD1 (6 bases). The ends were cut back, 3 bases at V and 1 base at J, with 13 bases in the middle. The CDR3 has 15 residues. The V gene's germline CDR1 is SGHRS and CDR2 YFSETQ. In nucleotides, the CDR3 is TGCGCCAGCAGCTCAATCACAGGGAAGAACACTGAAGCTTTCTTT. It yields the protein CASSSITGKNTEAFF.